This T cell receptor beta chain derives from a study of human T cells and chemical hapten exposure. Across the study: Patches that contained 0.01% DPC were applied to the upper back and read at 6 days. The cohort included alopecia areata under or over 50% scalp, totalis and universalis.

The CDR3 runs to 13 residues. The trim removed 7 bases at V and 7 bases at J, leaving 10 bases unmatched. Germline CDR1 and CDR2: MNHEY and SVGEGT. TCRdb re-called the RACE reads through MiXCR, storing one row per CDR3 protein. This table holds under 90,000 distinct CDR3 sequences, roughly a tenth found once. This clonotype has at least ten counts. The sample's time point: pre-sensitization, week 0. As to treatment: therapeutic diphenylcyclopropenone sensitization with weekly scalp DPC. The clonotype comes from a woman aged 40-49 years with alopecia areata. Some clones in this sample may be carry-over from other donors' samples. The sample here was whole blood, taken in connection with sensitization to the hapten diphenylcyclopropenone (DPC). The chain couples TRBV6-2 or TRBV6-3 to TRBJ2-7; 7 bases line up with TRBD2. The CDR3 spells CASTLDGGLEQYF. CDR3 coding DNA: TGTGCCAGCACCTTGGACGGGGGGTTGGAGCAGTACTTC.